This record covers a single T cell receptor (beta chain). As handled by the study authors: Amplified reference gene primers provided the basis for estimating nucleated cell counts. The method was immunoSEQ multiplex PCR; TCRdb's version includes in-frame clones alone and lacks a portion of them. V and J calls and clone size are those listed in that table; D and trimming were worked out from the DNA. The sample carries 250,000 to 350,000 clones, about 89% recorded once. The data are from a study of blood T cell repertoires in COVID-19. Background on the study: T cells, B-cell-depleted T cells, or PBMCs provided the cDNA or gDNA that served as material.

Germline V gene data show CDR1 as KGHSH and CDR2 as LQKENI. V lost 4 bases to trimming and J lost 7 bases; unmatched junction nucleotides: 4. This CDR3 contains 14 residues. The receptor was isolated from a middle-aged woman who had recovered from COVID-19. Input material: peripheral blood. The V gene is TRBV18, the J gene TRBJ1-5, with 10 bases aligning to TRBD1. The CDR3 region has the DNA TGTGCCAGCTCACATGGACAGGGGGGACAGCCCCAGCATTTT. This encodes CASSHGQGGQPQHF.